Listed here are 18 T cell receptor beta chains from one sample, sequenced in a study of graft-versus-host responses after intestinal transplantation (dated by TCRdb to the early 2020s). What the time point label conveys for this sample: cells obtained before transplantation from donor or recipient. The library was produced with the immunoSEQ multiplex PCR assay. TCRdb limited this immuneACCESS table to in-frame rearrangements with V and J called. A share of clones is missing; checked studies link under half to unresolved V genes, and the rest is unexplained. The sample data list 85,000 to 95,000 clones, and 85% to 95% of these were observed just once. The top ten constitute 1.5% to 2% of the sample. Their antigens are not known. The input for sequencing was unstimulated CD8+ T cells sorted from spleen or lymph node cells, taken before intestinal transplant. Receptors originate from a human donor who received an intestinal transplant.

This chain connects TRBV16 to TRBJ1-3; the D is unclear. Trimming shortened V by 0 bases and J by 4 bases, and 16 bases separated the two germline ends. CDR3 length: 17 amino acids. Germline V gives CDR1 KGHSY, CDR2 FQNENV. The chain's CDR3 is CASSQSPQQALGNTIYF. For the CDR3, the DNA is TGTGCCAGCAGCCAATCCCCCCAGCAGGCGTTGGGAAACACCATATATTTT.

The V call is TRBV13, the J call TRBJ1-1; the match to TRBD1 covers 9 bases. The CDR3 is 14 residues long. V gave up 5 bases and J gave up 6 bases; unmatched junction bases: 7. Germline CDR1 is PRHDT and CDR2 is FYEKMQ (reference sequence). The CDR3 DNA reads TGTGCCAGCAGCCCCGGGACAGGGTCGGCTGAAGCTTTCTTT. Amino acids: CASSPGTGSAEAFF.

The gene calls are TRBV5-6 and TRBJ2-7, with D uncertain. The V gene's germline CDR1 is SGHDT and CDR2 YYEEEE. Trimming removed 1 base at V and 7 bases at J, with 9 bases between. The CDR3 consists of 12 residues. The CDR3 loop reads CASSLSPVEQYF. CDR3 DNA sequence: TGTGCCAGCAGCTTGTCCCCGGTAGAGCAGTACTTC.

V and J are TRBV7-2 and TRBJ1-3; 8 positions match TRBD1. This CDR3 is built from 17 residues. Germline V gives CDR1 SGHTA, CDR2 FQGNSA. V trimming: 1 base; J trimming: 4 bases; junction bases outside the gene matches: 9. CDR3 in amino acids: CASSLDNRGMYGNTIYF. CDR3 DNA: TGTGCCAGCAGCTTAGACAACAGGGGGATGTACGGAAACACCATATATTTT.

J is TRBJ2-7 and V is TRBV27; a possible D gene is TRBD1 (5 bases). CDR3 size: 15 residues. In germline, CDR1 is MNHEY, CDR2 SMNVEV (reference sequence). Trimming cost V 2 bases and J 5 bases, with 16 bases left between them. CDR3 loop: CASSLGATDGDEQYF. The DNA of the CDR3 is TGTGCCAGCAGTTTAGGGGCCACCGACGGCGACGAGCAGTACTTC.

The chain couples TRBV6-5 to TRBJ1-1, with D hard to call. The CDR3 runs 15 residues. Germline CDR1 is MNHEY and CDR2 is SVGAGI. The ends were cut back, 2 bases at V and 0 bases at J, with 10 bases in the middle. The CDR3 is CASSYARNMNTEAFF. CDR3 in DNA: TGTGCCAGCAGTTACGCCAGGAACATGAACACTGAAGCTTTCTTT.

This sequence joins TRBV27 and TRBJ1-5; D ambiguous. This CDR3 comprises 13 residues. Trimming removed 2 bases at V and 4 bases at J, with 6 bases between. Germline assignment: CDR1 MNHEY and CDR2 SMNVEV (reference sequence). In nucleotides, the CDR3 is TGTGCCAGCAGTTTACAGTTAAATCAGCCCCAGCATTTT. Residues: CASSLQLNQPQHF.

As DNA, the CDR3 is TGTGCCAGCAGCCCCGCGAGCATGAACACTGAAGCTTTCTTT. As protein: CASSPASMNTEAFF. The chain is built from TRBV7-9 and TRBJ1-1; D gene ambiguous. The germline V and J ends were trimmed by 5 bases and 0 bases, with 10 bases remaining between them. The V gene's germline CDR1 is SEHNR and CDR2 FQNEAQ (reference sequence). CDR3 size: 14 residues.

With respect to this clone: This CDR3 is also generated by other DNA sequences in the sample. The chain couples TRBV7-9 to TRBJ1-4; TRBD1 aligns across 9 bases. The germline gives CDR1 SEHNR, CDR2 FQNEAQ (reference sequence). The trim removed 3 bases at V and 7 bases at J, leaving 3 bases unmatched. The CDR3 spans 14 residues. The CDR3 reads CASSFHRGREKLFF. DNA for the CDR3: TGTGCCAGCAGCTTCCACAGGGGGCGTGAAAAACTGTTTTTT.

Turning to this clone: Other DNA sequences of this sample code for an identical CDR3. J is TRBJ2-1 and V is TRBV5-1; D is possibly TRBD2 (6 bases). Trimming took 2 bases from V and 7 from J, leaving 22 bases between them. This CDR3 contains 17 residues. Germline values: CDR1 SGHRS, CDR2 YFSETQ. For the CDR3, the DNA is TGCGCCAGCAGCTTTGCCTTTAGCGGAGGGGCCGAGAATGAGCAGTTCTTC. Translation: CASSFAFSGGAENEQFF.

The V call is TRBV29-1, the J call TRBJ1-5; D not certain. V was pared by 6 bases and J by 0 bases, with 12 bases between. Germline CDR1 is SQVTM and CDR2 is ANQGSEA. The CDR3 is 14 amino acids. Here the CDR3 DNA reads TGCAGCGTAAAGAACGGTAATAGCAATCAGCCCCAGCATTTT. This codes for CSVKNGNSNQPQHF.

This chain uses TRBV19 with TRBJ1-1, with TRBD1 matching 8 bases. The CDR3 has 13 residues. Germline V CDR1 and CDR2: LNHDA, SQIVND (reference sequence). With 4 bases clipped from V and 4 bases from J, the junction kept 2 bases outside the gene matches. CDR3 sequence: CASSTGQATEAFF. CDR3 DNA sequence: TGTGCCAGTAGTACGGGACAGGCCACTGAAGCTTTCTTT.

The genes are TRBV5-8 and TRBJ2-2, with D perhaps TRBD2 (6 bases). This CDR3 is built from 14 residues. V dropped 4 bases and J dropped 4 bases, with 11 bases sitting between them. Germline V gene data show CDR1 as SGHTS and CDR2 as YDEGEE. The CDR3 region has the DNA TGTGCCAGCAGCCCCGGGACTTCCACCGGGGAGCTGTTTTTT. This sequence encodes CASSPGTSTGELFF.

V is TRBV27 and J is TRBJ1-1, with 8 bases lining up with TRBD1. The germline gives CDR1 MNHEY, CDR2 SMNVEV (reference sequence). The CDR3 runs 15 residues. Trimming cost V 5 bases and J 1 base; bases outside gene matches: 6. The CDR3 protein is CASSTMGQENTEAFF. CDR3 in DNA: TGTGCCAGCAGTACAATGGGACAGGAGAACACTGAAGCTTTCTTT.

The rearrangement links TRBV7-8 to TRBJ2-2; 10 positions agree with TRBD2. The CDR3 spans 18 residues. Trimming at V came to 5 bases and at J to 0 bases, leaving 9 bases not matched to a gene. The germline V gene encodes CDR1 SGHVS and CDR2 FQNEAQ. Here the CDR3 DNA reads TGTGCCAGCAGCCTCTTAGCGGGGGGCCTATCGAACACCGGGGAGCTGTTTTTT. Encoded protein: CASSLLAGGLSNTGELFF.

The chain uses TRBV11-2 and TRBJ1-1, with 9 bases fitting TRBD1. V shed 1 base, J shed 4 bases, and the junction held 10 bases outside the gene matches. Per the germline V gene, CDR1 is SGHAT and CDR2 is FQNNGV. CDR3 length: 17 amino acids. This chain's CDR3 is CASSLVRAGDRATEAFF. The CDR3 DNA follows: TGTGCCAGCAGCTTAGTACGGGCGGGGGACAGGGCCACTGAAGCTTTCTTT.

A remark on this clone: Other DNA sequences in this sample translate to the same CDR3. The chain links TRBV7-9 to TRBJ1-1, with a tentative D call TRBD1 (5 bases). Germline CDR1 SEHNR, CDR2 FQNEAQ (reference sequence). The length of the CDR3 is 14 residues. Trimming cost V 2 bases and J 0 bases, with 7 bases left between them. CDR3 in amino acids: CASSLQGMNTEAFF. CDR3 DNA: TGTGCCAGCAGCTTACAGGGTATGAACACTGAAGCTTTCTTT.

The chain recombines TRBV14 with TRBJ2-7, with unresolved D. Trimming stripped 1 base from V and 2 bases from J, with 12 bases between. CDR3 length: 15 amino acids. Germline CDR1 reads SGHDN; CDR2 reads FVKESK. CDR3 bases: TGTGCCAGCAGCCAAGGTAGTAGTCCCGCCTACGAGCAGTACTTC. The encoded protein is CASSQGSSPAYEQYF.